Below are 5 T cell receptor beta chains sequenced from a single sample in a study of shared clonotypes between healthy human individuals. Repertoires were generated with immunoSEQ multiplex PCR, while TCRdb's copy carries only in-frame clones and drops some. The data hold 760,000 or so clones, with roughly 96% observed a single time. Positive CCR7 selection of CD45RO-negative cells yielded the naive CD8 cells, and terminally differentiated effector memory CD45RA+ cells were excluded. Sequenced sample: naive CD8+ T cells sorted from blood. These receptors originate from a man aged 25-45 years in good health.

The chain has TRBV13 and TRBJ2-1, with 16 bases matching TRBD2. The CDR3 sequence is 16 residues long. Germline V gene lookup returns CDR1 PRHDT and CDR2 FYEKMQ (reference sequence). J lost 8 bases, V lost 3 bases, and 4 bases had no gene match. CDR3 in amino acids: CASSFGTSGREDEQFF. CDR3 sequence (DNA): TGTGCCAGCAGCTTCGGGACTAGCGGGAGGGAAGATGAGCAGTTCTTC.

The gene calls are TRBV7-2 and TRBJ1-3, with D uncertain. V lost 5 bases to trimming and J lost 2 bases, with 22 bases between them. Germline V lookup: CDR1 SGHTA, CDR2 FQGNSA. The CDR3 contains 18 residues. CDR3 loop: CASSPLGGPVTPGNTIYF. The CDR3 nucleotides are TGTGCCAGCAGCCCGCTTGGTGGCCCCGTGACTCCTGGAAACACCATATATTTT.

This rearrangement joins TRBV10-1 to TRBJ2-2, with 7 positions matching TRBD2. The length of the CDR3 is 16 residues. Unmatched junction bases numbered 7, after V lost 3 bases and J lost 3 bases. CDR1 is WNHNN, CDR2 SYGVQD, per germline (reference sequence). CDR3 sequence: CASSEGYGRDTGELFF. CDR3 DNA: TGCGCCAGCAGTGAAGGGTATGGGAGGGACACCGGGGAGCTGTTTTTT.

Of note for this clone: At one end, the junction sequence differs from germline, possibly due to a read error. V usage is TRBV11-2 and J usage is TRBJ2-1; TRBD1 might be the D (6 bases). Germline CDR1 reads SGHAT; CDR2 reads FQNNGV. The CDR3 extends over 12 amino acids. For the CDR3, the DNA is TGTGCCAACAGCTTCAGGGGCGATGAGCAGTTCTTC. Amino acids: CANSFRGDEQFF.

CDR3 coding DNA: TGCAGCGTTGTTGCGGACGGCATTGGCGAGCAGTACTTC. Residues: CSVVADGIGEQYF. V gene TRBV29-1 combines with J gene TRBJ2-7; D unresolved. Trimming pared 4 bases from V and 6 bases from J, leaving 16 bases between. This CDR3 comprises 13 residues. CDR1 SQVTM and CDR2 ANQGSEA come from the germline V gene.